This TCR beta chain was observed in a study of blood T cell repertoires in COVID-19 (dated by TCRdb to 2018 to 2020). Background on the whole study: Samples from collaborators originated in the United States, Italy and Spain and spanned both the acute and convalescent phases of COVID-19. The material from the prospective study consisted of cDNA or gDNA derived from T cells, B-cell-depleted T cells, or PBMCs. Deeply sampled blood TCRbeta repertoires from subjects exposed to, actively infected with, or recovered from COVID-19 were included in the dataset. The repertoires were released in a freely available public database meant as a resource for research on the immune response to SARS-CoV-2. Samples came from the ongoing ImmuneRACE study (first 160 participants) plus 1,254 subjects from 6 global collaborators. A de-identified subject ID, COVID-19 status, age in years and sex were almost always included in the sample metadata. Where HLA class I and class II types were available, the types were taken from metadata supplied by the sample provider, not from assay-based typing. What the authors observed across the whole study: The quantity of clinical and demographic metadata differed by source and by participant and was supplied without curation.

TCRbeta CDR3 regions were amplified from genomic DNA using the immunoSEQ Assay, a bias-controlled multiplex PCR. Per the original workflow: The number of nucleated cells in each sample was estimated from the amplification of reference gene primers within the assay. To quantify the absolute abundance of each unique TCRbeta CDR3 rearrangement, sequence reads were collapsed and filtered. For each sample, productive Simpson clonality was calculated as the square root of Simpson's diversity index across productive rearrangements. In its TCRdb copy, this immuneACCESS table keeps in-frame sequences only and misses some clones. Where compared with another copy, unresolved V genes explain less than half of these, and the others have no known cause. The V and J calls and the clone size are those of that table, but D and trimming were determined from the DNA. This sample comprises about 31,000 clones, around 93% of them detected only once. The top ten clonotypes cover 4.5% to 6% of the sample.

The collaborating institutions used their own protocols to collect whole blood in K2EDTA tubes. For TCRbeta analysis, collaborators shipped samples as frozen whole blood, isolated PBMCs, or DNA extracted from either of those sample types. V was cut back by 9 bases and J by 8 bases, leaving a gap of 19 bases between them. As encoded in the germline V gene, CDR1 is ENHRY while CDR2 is SYGVKD. The CDR3 holds 13 amino acids from the cysteine to the phenylalanine. The retained sequence is limited to the CDR3, 39 bases, with the frame set at the first base. In regard to this clone: Its specific antigen is unknown. No qualities accompany the bases; no much larger clone lies one base away.

The source material was peripheral blood. The clonotype comes from a human donor in a cohort sampled during active COVID-19. The chain uses TRBV10-3 and TRBJ1-1; tentative D gene TRBD1, with 6 bases matching. The CDR3 in this case is CAISKTGPVEAFF. DNA sequence: TGTGCCATTTCGAAAACAGGGCCAGTCGAAGCTTTCTTT.